One and the same sample provided the 3 T cell receptor beta chains below, sequenced in a study of beta chain features in type 1 diabetes. The authors reverse transcribed all of the isolated RNA, so sequencing captured expressed TCRB transcripts. TCRdb keeps only in-frame clones here, not all; method: immunoSEQ multiplex PCR. The table shows 850,000 to 900,000 clones, with roughly 17% occurring only once. Specimen: naive CD4+ T cells from blood. The receptor set was obtained from a woman aged 18-29 years in good health.

This clone was counted only a few times. This chain joins TRBV2 and TRBJ2-7; D may be TRBD1 (5 bases). Germline V gene data show CDR1 as SNHLY and CDR2 as FYNNEI. The CDR3 spans 14 residues. Between the trimmed V and J ends, which lost 10 bases and 3 bases, there was a span of 19 bases. The CDR3 reads CATQTETLSYEQYF. The CDR3, as DNA: TGTGCCACCCAGACAGAAACCTTGAGCTACGAGCAGTACTTC.

The rearrangement uses TRBV19 and TRBJ2-7; D is possibly TRBD2 (7 bases). The V end lost 3 bases, the J end lost 6 bases, and 21 bases lay between the germline ends. In germline, CDR1 is LNHDA, CDR2 SQIVND (reference sequence). The CDR3 consists of 16 residues. Here the CDR3 reads CASSIVAAGALVEQYF. Written as DNA, the CDR3 is TGTGCCAGTAGTATTGTCGCGGCGGGGGCCCTAGTCGAGCAGTACTTC.

This chain connects TRBV28 to TRBJ2-3, with 7 bases fitting TRBD2. The CDR3 is made up of 15 amino acids. The V segment lost 6 bases and the J segment 0 bases; nucleotides outside the gene matches: 6. Germline assignment: CDR1 MDHEN and CDR2 SYDVKM. The CDR3 here is CASSRGRGSTDTQYF. The CDR3 region has the DNA TGTGCCAGCAGCCGCGGGAGAGGGAGCACAGATACGCAGTATTTT.